Ten or more counts support the clone carrying this T cell receptor (beta chain). No antigen is known for it. Each CDR3 protein gets one entry after TCRdb re-called the reads with MiXCR. The table includes around 800,000 distinct CDR3 sequences, around a third detected once. The data originate from a study of T cell repertoires in cytomegalovirus infection. Study context: Public TCR beta signatures marked donors with CMV infection and the matching HLA. The study, taken as a whole, reports: Ex vivo responses were dominated by HLA-C-restricted CMV-specific TCR beta clonotypes. Identification of carriers of CMV plus the relevant HLA was performed using cumulative public TCR beta family frequency.

Germline lookup yields CDR1 SGHTA and CDR2 FQGNSA. The CDR3 loop spans 12 amino acids. V was clipped by 10 bases and J by 6 bases, with 12 bases between them. The sequencing used cultured CD8+ T cells from PBMCs, collected from culture after CMV antigen stimulation. The rearrangement joins TRBV7-2 to TRBJ2-2, with D possibly matching TRBD2 (5 bases). The sequence derives from a human donor in good health (CMV status not recorded). Some clones in this sample may be carry-over from other donors' samples. This CDR3 reads CAIHLGAGELFF. The DNA for the CDR3 is TGTGCCATCCACCTCGGGGCCGGGGAGCTGTTTTTT.